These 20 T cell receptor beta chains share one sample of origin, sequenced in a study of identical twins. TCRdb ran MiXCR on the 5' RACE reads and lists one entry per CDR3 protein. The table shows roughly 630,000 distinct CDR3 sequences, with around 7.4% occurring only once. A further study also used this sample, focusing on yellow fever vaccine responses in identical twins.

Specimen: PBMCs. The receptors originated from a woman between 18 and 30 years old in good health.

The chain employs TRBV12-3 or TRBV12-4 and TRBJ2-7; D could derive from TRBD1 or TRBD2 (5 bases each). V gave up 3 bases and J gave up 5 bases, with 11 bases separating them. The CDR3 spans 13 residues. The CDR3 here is CASSLRGSHEQYF. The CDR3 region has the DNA TGTGCCAGCAGTTTGAGGGGATCCCACGAGCAGTACTTC.

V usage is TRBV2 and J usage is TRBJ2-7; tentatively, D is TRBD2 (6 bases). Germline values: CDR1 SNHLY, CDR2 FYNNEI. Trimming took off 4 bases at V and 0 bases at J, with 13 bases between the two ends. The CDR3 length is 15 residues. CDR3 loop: CASSGSSESSYEQYF. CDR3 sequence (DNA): TGTGCCAGCAGTGGGTCTAGCGAGAGCTCCTACGAGCAGTACTTC.

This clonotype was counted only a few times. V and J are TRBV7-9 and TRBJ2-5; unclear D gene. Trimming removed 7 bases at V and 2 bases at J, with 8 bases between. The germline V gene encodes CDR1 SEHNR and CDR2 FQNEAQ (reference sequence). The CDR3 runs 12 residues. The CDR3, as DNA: TGTGCCAGCAATAGGCCTCAAGAGACCCAGTACTTC. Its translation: CASNRPQETQYF.

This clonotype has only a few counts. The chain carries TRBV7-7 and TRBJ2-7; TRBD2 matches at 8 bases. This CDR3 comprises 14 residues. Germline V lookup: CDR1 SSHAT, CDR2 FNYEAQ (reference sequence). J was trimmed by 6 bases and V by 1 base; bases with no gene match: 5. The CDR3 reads CASSLDGTSSEQYF. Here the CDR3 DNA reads TGTGCCAGCAGCTTAGATGGGACTAGTAGCGAGCAGTACTTC.

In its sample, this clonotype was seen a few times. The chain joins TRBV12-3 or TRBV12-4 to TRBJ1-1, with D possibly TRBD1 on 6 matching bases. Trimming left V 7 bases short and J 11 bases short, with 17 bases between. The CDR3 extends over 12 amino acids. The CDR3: CASTSWGATAFF. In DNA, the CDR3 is TGTGCCAGCACCTCATGGGGGGCTACGGCTTTCTTT.

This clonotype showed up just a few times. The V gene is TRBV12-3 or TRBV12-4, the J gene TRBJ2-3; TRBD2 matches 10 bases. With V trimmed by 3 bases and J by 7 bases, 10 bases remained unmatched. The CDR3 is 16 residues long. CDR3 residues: CASSFRSSGSVNTQYF. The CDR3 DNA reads TGTGCCAGCAGTTTTCGGTCTAGCGGGAGTGTAAATACGCAGTATTTT.

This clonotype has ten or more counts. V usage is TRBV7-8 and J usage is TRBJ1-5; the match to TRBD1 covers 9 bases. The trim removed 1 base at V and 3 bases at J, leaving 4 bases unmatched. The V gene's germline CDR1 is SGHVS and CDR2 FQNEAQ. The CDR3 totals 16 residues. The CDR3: CASSLGGTGYNQPQHF. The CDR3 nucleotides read TGTGCCAGCAGCTTAGGAGGGACAGGGTACAATCAGCCCCAGCATTTT. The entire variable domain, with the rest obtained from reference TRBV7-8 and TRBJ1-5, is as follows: GAGVSQSPRYKVAKRGQDVALRCDPISGHVSLFWYQQALGQGPEFLTYFQNEAQLDKSGLPSDRFFAERPEGSVSTLKIQRTQQEDSAVYLCASSLGGTGYNQPQHFGDGTRLSIL.

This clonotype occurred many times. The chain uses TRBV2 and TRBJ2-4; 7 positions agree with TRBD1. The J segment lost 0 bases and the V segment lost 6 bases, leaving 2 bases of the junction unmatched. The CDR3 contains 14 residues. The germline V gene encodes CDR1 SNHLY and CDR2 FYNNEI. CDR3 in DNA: TGTGCCAGCAGGACAGGGCTAGCCAAAAACATTCAGTACTTC. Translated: CASRTGLAKNIQYF.

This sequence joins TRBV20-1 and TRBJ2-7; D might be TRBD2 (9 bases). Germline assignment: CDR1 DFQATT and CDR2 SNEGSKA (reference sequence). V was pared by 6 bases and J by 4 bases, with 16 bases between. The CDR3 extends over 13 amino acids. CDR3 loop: CSARGLAGYEQYV. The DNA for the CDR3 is TGCAGTGCCAGGGGGCTAGCGGGGTACGAGCAGTACGTC.

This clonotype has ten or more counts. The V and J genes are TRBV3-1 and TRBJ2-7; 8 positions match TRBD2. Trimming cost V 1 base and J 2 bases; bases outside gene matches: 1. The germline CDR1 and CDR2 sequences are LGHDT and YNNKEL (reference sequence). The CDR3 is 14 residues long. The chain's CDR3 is CASSQAGGAYEQYV. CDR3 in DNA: TGTGCCAGCAGCCAAGCCGGGGGGGCCTACGAGCAGTACGTC.

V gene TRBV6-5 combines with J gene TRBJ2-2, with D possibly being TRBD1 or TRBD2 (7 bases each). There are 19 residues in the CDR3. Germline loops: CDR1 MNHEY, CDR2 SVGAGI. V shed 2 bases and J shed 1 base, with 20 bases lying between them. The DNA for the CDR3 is TGTGCCAGCAGTTACCCAGGGGGGGGGGCCAGACGGAACACCGGGGAGCTGTTTTTT. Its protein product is CASSYPGGGARRNTGELFF.

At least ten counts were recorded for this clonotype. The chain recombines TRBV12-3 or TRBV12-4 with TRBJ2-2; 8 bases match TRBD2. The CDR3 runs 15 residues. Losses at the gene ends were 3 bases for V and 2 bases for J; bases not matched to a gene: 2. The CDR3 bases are TGTGCCAGCAGTTTTACTAGCGGTAACACCGGGGAGCTGTTTTTT. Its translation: CASSFTSGNTGELFF.

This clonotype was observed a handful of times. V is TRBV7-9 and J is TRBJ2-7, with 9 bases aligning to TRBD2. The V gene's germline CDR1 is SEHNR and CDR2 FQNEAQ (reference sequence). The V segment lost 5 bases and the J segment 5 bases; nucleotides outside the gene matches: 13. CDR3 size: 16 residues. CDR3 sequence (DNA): TGTGCCAGCAGCGGTGAGGGACTAGCAGCCGTACACGAGCAGTACTTC. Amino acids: CASSGEGLAAVHEQYF.

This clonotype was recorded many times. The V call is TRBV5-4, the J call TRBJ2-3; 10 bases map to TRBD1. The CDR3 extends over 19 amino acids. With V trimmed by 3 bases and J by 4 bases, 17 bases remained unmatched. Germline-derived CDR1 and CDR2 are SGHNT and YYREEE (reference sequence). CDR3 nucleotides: TGTGCCAGCAGCTCCCGGAGGGACAGGGGTAATGTAGGTTCAGATACGCAGTATTTT. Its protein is CASSSRRDRGNVGSDTQYF.

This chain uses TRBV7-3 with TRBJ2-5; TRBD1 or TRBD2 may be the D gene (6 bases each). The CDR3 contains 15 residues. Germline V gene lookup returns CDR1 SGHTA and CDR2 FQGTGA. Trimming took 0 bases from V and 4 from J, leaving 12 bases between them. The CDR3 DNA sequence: TGTGCCAGCAGCTTAACAAGGGGGGCAAGAGAGACCCAGTACTTC. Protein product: CASSLTRGARETQYF.

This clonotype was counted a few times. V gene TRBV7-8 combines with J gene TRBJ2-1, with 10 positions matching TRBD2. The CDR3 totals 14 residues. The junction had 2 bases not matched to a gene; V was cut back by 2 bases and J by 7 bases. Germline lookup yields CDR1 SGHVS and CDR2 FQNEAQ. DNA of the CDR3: TGTGCCAGCAGCTTACTAGCGGGAGTGAATGAGCAGTTCTTC. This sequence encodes CASSLLAGVNEQFF.

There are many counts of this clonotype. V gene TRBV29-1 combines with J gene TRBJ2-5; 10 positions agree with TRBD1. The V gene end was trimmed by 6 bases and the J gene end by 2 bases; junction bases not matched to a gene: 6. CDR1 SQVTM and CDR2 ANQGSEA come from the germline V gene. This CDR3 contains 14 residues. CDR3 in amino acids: CSVATGGLQETQYF. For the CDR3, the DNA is TGCAGCGTAGCGACAGGGGGCCTTCAAGAGACCCAGTACTTC. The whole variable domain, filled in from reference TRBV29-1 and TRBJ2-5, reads SAVISQKPSRDICQRGTSLTIQCQVDSQVTMMFWYRQQPGQSLTLIATANQGSEATYESGFVIDKFPISRPNLTFSTLTVSNMSPEDSSIYLCSVATGGLQETQYFGPGTRLLVL.

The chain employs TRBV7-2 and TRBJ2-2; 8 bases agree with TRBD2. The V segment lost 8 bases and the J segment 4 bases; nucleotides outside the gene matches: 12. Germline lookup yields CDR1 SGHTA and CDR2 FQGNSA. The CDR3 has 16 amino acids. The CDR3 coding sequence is TGTGCCAGCTTCGTCCGTGCGGGGGGAGGCACCGGGGAGCTGTTTTTT. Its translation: CASFVRAGGGTGELFF.

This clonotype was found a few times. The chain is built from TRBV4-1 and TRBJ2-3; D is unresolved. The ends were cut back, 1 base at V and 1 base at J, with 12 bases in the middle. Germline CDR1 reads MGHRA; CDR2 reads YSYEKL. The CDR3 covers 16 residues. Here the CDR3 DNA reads TGCGCCAGCAGCCAAGTTATCCTAACGGGCACAGATACGCAGTATTTT. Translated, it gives CASSQVILTGTDTQYF.

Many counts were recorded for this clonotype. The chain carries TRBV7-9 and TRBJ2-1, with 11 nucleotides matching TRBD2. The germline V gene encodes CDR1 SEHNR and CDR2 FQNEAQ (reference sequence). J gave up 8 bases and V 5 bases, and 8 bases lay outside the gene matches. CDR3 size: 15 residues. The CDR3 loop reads CASSLTSGIGDEQFF. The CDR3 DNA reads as TGTGCCAGCAGCCTGACTAGCGGGATTGGAGATGAGCAGTTCTTC.